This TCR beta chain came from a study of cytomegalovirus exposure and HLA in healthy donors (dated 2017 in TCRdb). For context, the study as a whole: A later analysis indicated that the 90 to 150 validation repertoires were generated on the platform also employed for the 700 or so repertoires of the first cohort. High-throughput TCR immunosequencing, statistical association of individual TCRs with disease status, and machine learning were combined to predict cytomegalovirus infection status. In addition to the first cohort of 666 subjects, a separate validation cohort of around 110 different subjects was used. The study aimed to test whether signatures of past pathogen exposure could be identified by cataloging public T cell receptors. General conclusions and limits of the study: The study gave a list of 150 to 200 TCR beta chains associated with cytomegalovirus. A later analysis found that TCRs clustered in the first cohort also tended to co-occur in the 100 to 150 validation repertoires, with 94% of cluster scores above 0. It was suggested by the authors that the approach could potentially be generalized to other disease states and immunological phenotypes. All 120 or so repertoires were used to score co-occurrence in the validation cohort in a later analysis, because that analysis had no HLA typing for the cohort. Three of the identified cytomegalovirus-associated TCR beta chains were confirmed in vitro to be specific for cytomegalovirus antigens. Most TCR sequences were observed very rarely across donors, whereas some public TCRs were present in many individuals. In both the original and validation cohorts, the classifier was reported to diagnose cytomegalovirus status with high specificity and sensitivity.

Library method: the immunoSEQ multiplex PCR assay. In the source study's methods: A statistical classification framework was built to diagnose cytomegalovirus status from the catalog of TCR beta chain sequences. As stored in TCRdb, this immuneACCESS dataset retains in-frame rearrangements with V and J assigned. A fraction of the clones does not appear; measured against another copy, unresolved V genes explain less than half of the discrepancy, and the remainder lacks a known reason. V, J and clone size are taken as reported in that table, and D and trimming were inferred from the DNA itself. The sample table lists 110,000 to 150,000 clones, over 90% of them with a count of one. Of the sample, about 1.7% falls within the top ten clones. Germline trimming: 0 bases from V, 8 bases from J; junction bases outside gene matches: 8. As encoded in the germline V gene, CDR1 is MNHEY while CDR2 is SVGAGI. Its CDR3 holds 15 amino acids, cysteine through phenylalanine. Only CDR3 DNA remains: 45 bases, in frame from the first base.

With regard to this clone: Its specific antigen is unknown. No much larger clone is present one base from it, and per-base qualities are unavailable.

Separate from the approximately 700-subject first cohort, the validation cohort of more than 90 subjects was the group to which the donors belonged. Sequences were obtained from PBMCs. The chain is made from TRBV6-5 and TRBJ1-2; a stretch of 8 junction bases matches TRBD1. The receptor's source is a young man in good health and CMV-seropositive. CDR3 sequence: CASSYSWTGREGYTF. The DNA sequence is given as TGTGCCAGCAGTTACTCCTGGACAGGGAGAGAAGGCTACACCTTC.